A selection of T cell receptor beta chains follows, all from one sample in a study of blood T cell repertoires in COVID-19. Clones were read by immunoSEQ multiplex PCR, and TCRdb kept only the in-frame ones, dropping some. Of 200,000 to 250,000 clones listed, about nine tenths are singletons. Sample: PBMCs or T cells enriched from blood (not recorded which). These receptors were collected from a middle-aged woman with acute COVID-19. CDR3s leave out the opening cysteine and the closing phenylalanine or tryptophan. D genes are given only for firm matches.

D gene: NA; V gene: TRBV5-1; J gene: TRBJ2-2; CDR3 protein: ASSLGRSTGELF
D gene: TRBD1; V gene: TRBV6-5; J gene: TRBJ2-7; CDR3 protein: ASRPGQGHEQY
D gene: NA; V gene: TRBV9; J gene: TRBJ1-1; CDR3 protein: ASSPDGWSTEAF
D gene: TRBD1; V gene: TRBV6-5; J gene: TRBJ1-2; CDR3 protein: ASSYLQGDGHGYT
D gene: NA; V gene: TRBV7-8; J gene: TRBJ2-3; CDR3 protein: ASSFKLRQSTDTQY
D gene: NA; V gene: TRBV7-2; J gene: TRBJ1-3; CDR3 protein: ASSSFAENTIY
D gene: NA; V gene: TRBV7-6; J gene: TRBJ2-2; CDR3 protein: ASSLANTNTGELF
D gene: NA; V gene: TRBV2; J gene: TRBJ1-1; CDR3 protein: ASLIPQGGAEAF
D gene: NA; V gene: TRBV2; J gene: TRBJ1-2; CDR3 protein: ASRGANNYGYT
D gene: NA; V gene: TRBV7-2; J gene: TRBJ1-1; CDR3 protein: ASSVTGNTEAF
D gene: NA; V gene: TRBV21-1; J gene: TRBJ1-4; CDR3 protein: ASSKTTDRGLGMTNEKLF
D gene: TRBD2; V gene: TRBV9; J gene: TRBJ2-1; CDR3 protein: ASTPSGTSAYNEQF
D gene: NA; V gene: TRBV11-2; J gene: TRBJ1-4; CDR3 protein: ASSPLHEEKLF
D gene: NA; V gene: TRBV19; J gene: TRBJ1-1; CDR3 protein: ASSNRENTEAF
D gene: NA; V gene: TRBV15; J gene: TRBJ1-2; CDR3 protein: ATSRGGTNYGYT
D gene: TRBD1; V gene: TRBV7-9; J gene: TRBJ2-6; CDR3 protein: ASSFGTGLSSGANVLT
D gene: NA; V gene: TRBV18; J gene: TRBJ2-1; CDR3 protein: ASSPPTTEQF
D gene: TRBD1; V gene: TRBV28; J gene: TRBJ2-1; CDR3 protein: ASSYRGLSYNEQF
D gene: NA; V gene: TRBV15; J gene: TRBJ1-5; CDR3 protein: ATSRADQPQH
D gene: NA; V gene: TRBV7-9; J gene: TRBJ1-6; CDR3 protein: ASSLAESYTLH
D gene: NA; V gene: TRBV9; J gene: TRBJ2-6; CDR3 protein: ASSAGTGANVLT
D gene: NA; V gene: TRBV7-3; J gene: TRBJ2-2; CDR3 protein: ASSSGSNTGELF
D gene: NA; V gene: TRBV11-1; J gene: TRBJ1-4; CDR3 protein: ASSLVPGSNEKLF
D gene: TRBD1; V gene: TRBV6-5; J gene: TRBJ1-1; CDR3 protein: ASRKDRGFTEAF
D gene: NA; V gene: TRBV6-2/TRBV6-3; J gene: TRBJ1-5; CDR3 protein: ASSYRGLGNQPQH
D gene: NA; V gene: TRBV9; J gene: TRBJ1-2; CDR3 protein: ASSGTHWGYT
D gene: NA; V gene: TRBV25-1; J gene: TRBJ1-1; CDR3 protein: ASGVPGTEAF
D gene: TRBD1; V gene: TRBV30; J gene: TRBJ2-3; CDR3 protein: AWSPTGQGPDTQY
D gene: NA; V gene: TRBV5-1; J gene: TRBJ1-6; CDR3 protein: ASSLGLRASPLH
D gene: TRBD2; V gene: TRBV19; J gene: TRBJ2-1; CDR3 protein: ASSIWPGRGVGSPNEQF
D gene: TRBD1; V gene: TRBV5-1; J gene: TRBJ2-7; CDR3 protein: ASSLRTGGLHEQY
D gene: NA; V gene: TRBV28; J gene: TRBJ1-6; CDR3 protein: ASSSELGHINSPLH
D gene: NA; V gene: TRBV19; J gene: TRBJ2-6; CDR3 protein: ASSIGRGVSGANVLT
D gene: NA; V gene: TRBV19; J gene: TRBJ1-1; CDR3 protein: ASSIAGSGAEAF
D gene: NA; V gene: TRBV19; J gene: TRBJ1-2; CDR3 protein: ASSDHIQGSRGGYT
D gene: NA; V gene: TRBV7-9; J gene: TRBJ1-1; CDR3 protein: ASLTQNTEAF
D gene: NA; V gene: TRBV11-2; J gene: TRBJ1-6; CDR3 protein: ASSLILGGNYNSPLH
D gene: NA; V gene: TRBV7-9; J gene: TRBJ2-1; CDR3 protein: ASSRGHYNEQF
D gene: NA; V gene: TRBV7-3; J gene: TRBJ1-1; CDR3 protein: ASSLRGGRNTEAF
D gene: NA; V gene: TRBV24-1; J gene: TRBJ2-3; CDR3 protein: ATSDLGGHHTDTQY
D gene: NA; V gene: TRBV6-6; J gene: TRBJ1-4; CDR3 protein: ASILPEGGEKLF
D gene: TRBD1; V gene: TRBV7-9; J gene: TRBJ1-1; CDR3 protein: ASSNVHLIGTENMNTEAF
D gene: NA; V gene: TRBV9; J gene: TRBJ1-2; CDR3 protein: ASRRSENKEGYT
D gene: NA; V gene: TRBV4-2; J gene: TRBJ1-6; CDR3 protein: ASTPGGGLHSSYNSPLH
D gene: NA; V gene: TRBV10-3; J gene: TRBJ1-1; CDR3 protein: AISDGGNTEAF
D gene: TRBD2; V gene: TRBV11-2; J gene: TRBJ2-2; CDR3 protein: ASSFRLAGGRTGELF
D gene: NA; V gene: TRBV5-1; J gene: TRBJ1-2; CDR3 protein: ASNPDTSYGYT